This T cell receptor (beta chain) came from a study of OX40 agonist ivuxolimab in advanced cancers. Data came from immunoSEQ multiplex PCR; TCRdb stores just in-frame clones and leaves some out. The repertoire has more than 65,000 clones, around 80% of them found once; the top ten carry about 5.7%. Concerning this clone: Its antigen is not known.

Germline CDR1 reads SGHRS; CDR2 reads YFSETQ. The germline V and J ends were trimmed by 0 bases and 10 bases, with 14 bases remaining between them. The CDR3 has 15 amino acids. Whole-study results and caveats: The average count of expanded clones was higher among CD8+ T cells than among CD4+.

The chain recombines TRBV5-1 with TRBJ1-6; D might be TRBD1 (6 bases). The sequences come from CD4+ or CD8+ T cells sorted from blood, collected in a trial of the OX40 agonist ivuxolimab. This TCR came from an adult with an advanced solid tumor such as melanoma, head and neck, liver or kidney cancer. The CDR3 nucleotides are TGCGCCAGCAGCTTGGATGGCAGGGGAGGGTCACCCCTCCACTTT. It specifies CASSLDGRGGSPLHF.